The present TCR beta chain was sequenced within a study of cytomegalovirus exposure and HLA in healthy donors. Notes on the study in general: CMV antigen specificity of three CMV-associated chains was confirmed in vitro. Available immune exposure information covered CMV serostatus only. In a later analysis, TCR beta V- and J-gene trimming showed a link to a missense DCLRE1C variant.

Though nominally healthy at sampling, donors likely had unrecorded immune exposures. PCR amplification relied on 60 Vbeta primers (plus 13 Jbeta primers). Sequencing used immunoSEQ multiplex PCR; TCRdb keeps in-frame clones, though not all of them. The sample has some 210,000 clones, roughly 76% seen once. For this clone: Antigen specificity is unknown.

Looked up from germline, CDR1 is SGHRS and CDR2 is YFSETQ. The CDR3 extends over 16 amino acids. Trimming at V came to 4 bases and at J to 5 bases, leaving 8 bases not matched to a gene. The material sequenced was PBMCs. The origin of this receptor is a woman aged 30 to 39 in good health and CMV-seropositive. This sequence joins TRBV5-1 and TRBJ2-5; the match to TRBD2 covers 13 bases. The CDR3: CASSLGLAGVGETQYF. CDR3 coding DNA: TGCGCCAGCAGCCTCGGACTAGCGGGGGTCGGGGAGACCCAGTACTTC.